The present TCR beta chain was sequenced within a study of CD8 T cells in Susac syndrome. When the RNA was reverse transcribed, random hexamers were used with an input of roughly 0.45 to 1 ug. By means of immunoSEQ multiplex PCR, TCR beta CDR3 spanning 54 Vbeta and 13 Jbeta underwent amplification. In TCRdb, the immunoSEQ multiplex PCR reads were re-called with MiXCR into one record per CDR3 protein. The table includes 300,000 to 350,000 distinct CDR3 sequences, roughly nine tenths detected once. CDR3 length: 11 residues. Trimming left V 7 bases short and J 5 bases short, with 6 bases between. Germline V gene lookup returns CDR1 SNHLY and CDR2 FYNNEI. Sequencing targeted TCR beta in blood CD8+ and CD4+ T cells. TEMRA cells were FACS-enriched, while CD8+ and CD4+ T cells were negatively isolated. Whole-study findings and limits: It was acknowledged in the study that the number of individuals who were included in its TCR sequencing and HLA analysis was relatively small.

As regards this clonotype: As yet, its antigen is unknown.

Input material: CD4+ T cells from PBMCs. This chain uses TRBV2 with TRBJ2-1; D gene uncertain. The sequence came from a human donor with multiple sclerosis. The chain's CDR3 is CASNKNNEQFF. In DNA form, the CDR3 reads TGTGCCAGCAACAAGAACAATGAGCAGTTCTTC.